This is a list of T cell receptor beta chains from one sample in a study of T cells in Graves' hyperthyroidism and ophthalmopathy. From the multiplex PCR reads, TCRdb called clonotypes with MiXCR, one entry per CDR3 protein. The data hold under 350,000 distinct CDR3 sequences, with approximately 14% observed a single time. Source material: blood. The receptor source for this set is a woman aged 40 to 50 with Graves' ophthalmopathy. Both conserved end residues are part of each CDR3. Each record gives: D gene, V gene, clone size, J gene, CDR3 DNA, CDR3 protein. The D gene is left open where the match is weak. Expanded clones get a size class; other rows say once, few or many, or leave the size out.

NA	TRBV28	few	TRBJ2-6	TGTGCCAGCAGTTTAGGGATCTCCTCTGGGGCCAACGTCCTGACTTTC	CASSLGISSGANVLTF
NA	TRBV27	many	TRBJ2-1	TGTGCCAGCAGTCCCCAGTCCTCCTACAATGAGCAGTTCTTC	CASSPQSSYNEQFF
TRBD2	TRBV19	NA	TRBJ2-1	TGTGCCAGTAGTAGGGGGGGACGGAACTACAATGAGCAGTTCTTC	CASSRGGRNYNEQFF
TRBD1	TRBV20-1	many	TRBJ1-5	TGCAGTGCTTCGGGACAGGAGGTTTATAGCAATCAGCCCCAGCATTTT	CSASGQEVYSNQPQHF
NA	TRBV11-2	many	TRBJ1-2	TGTGCCAGCAGCTTAAGTACGGGCACAGGCCATTCCCCTAACTATGGCTACACCTTC	CASSLSTGTGHSPNYGYTF
NA	TRBV29-1	many	TRBJ2-5	TGCAGCGCCGCCGGGACCACTTTCCAAGAGACCCAGTACTTC	CSAAGTTFQETQYF
NA	TRBV3-1	many	TRBJ2-3	TGTGCCAGCAGCCAAGTTATTAGCGGCTCAGATACGCAGTATTTT	CASSQVISGSDTQYF
NA	TRBV7-9	many	TRBJ2-3	TGTGCCAGCAGCTTCACCGGGGGCACAGATACGCAGTATTTT	CASSFTGGTDTQYF
NA	TRBV3-1	few	TRBJ1-3	TGTGCCAGCACCTCCAGGGGTGCAGGAAACACCATATATTTT	CASTSRGAGNTIYF
TRBD1	TRBV3-1	NA	TRBJ1-4	TGTGCCAGCAGCCAAAAGGGGGCTGGTAATGAAAAACTGTTTTTT	CASSQKGAGNEKLFF
TRBD2	TRBV5-4	NA	TRBJ2-7	TGTGCCAGCAGCCCAAGGACTAGGGGTCTCAATGAGCAGTACTTC	CASSPRTRGLNEQYF
NA	TRBV19	NA	TRBJ2-7	TGTGCCAGTAGTTACTACCCTTCCAGCGGCGAGCAGTACTTC	CASSYYPSSGEQYF
NA	TRBV30	few	TRBJ1-6	TGTGCCTGGAGTGTAAGGAGCTCCTATAATTCACCCCTCCACTTT	CAWSVRSSYNSPLHF
NA	TRBV6-1	many	TRBJ2-1	TGTGCCAGCAGCCGGGACTGGACCTACAATGAGCAGTTCTTC	CASSRDWTYNEQFF
TRBD2	TRBV2	many	TRBJ2-3	TGTGCCAGCAAGTCCGGGACTAGCGGGGGTACGCAGTATTTT	CASKSGTSGGTQYF
TRBD2	TRBV20-1	NA	TRBJ2-5	TGCAGTGCTAGCCCTTGGCGGGAGCAAGAGACCCAGTACTTC	CSASPWREQETQYF
TRBD1	TRBV28	many	TRBJ2-2	TGTGCCAGCAGTTTATTAGCCAGGGGGCGGACGGGTGGCACCGGGGAGCTGTTTTTT	CASSLLARGRTGGTGELFF
TRBD2	TRBV5-1	NA	TRBJ2-1	TGCGCCAGCAGCTTGACTCGCGGGAGCTCCTACAATGAGCAGTTCTTC	CASSLTRGSSYNEQFF
NA	TRBV5-1	few	TRBJ2-7	TGCGCCAGCGGAGCAACAGGGCCTTACGAGCAGTACTTC	CASGATGPYEQYF
TRBD1	TRBV14	many	TRBJ2-7	TGTGCCAGCAGCCAAGAAGGGACAGGGCTCGAGCAGTACTTC	CASSQEGTGLEQYF
TRBD2	TRBV5-8	few	TRBJ2-7	TGTGCCAGCAGCTTGGGACTAGCCCCCTCCTACGAGCAGTACTTC	CASSLGLAPSYEQYF
NA	TRBV2	many	TRBJ2-7	TGTGCCAGCAGTGGTTTGTGGGCAGCCTCTGAGCAGTACTTC	CASSGLWAASEQYF
NA	TRBV20-1	NA	TRBJ2-5	TGCAGTGCTACCACCCTGGCGGGACATGCTGAGACCCAGTACTTC	CSATTLAGHAETQYF